This T cell receptor (beta chain) was sequenced in a study of T cell responses to AZD1222 COVID-19 vaccine. As regards this clone: Its antigen is as yet unknown.

The table came from immunoSEQ multiplex PCR; TCRdb's copy has only in-frame clones and leaves some out. In the table there are some 160,000 clones, 93% of which are singletons. Germline-derived CDR1 and CDR2 are SGHRS and YFSETQ. V gave up 4 bases and J gave up 0 bases, with 17 bases separating them. The CDR3 consists of 17 residues. The study's findings and limits: AZD1222 recipients seropositive at baseline numbered only five to seven.

The chain has TRBV5-1 and TRBJ2-4; a weak D match, TRBD1 (5 bases). Source: peripheral blood, taken on day 0 of AZD1222 vaccination. This receptor was identified in an adult in good health. CDR3 in DNA: TGCGCCAGCAGCCCCCTGCCTACAGGATTAGCCAAAAACATTCAGTACTTC. Protein product: CASSPLPTGLAKNIQYF.